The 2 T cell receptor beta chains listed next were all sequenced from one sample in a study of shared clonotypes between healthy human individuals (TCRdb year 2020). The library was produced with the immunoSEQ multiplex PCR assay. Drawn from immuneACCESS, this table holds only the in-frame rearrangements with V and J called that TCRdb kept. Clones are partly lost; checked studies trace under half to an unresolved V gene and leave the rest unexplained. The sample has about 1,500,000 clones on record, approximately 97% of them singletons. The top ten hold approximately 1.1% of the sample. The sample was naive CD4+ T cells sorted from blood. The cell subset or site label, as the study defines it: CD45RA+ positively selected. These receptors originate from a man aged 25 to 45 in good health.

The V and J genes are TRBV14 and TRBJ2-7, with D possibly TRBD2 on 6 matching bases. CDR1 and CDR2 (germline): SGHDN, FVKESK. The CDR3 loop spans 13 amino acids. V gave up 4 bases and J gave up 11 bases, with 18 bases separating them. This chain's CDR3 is CASSPGVLRPEYF. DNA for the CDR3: TGTGCCAGCAGCCCGGGGGTCCTTCGTCCTGAGTACTTC.

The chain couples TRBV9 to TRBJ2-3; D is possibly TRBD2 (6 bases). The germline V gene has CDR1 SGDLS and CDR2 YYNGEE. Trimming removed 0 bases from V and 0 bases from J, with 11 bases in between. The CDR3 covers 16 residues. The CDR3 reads CASSVGPGTSTDTQYF. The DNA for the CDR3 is TGTGCCAGCAGCGTAGGTCCGGGGACTAGCACAGATACGCAGTATTTT. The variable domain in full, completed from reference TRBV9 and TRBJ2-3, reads DSGVTQTPKHLITATGQRVTLRCSPRSGDLSVYWYQQSLDQGLQFLIQYYNGEERAKGNILERFSAQQFPDLHSELNLSSLELGDSALYFCASSVGPGTSTDTQYFGPGTRLTVL.